This paragraph reports one T cell receptor (beta chain). The CDR3 covers 14 residues. The ends lost 3 bases at V and 4 bases at J; junction bases unmatched: 4. The germline V gene encodes CDR1 SEHNR and CDR2 FQNEAQ (reference sequence). TCRdb itself ran the RACE reads through MiXCR, one entry per CDR3 protein. The sample holds around 71,000 distinct CDR3 sequences; around 10% are singletons and the top ten take roughly 3.3%. These data originate in a study of human T cells and chemical hapten exposure. Study-wide context: DPC 0.01% went on the upper back by patch test, with reading at 6 days.

Time point: patch test 1, 2 weeks after DPC sensitization. As to treatment: therapeutic diphenylcyclopropenone sensitization with weekly scalp DPC. Alopecia patients, 18 to 70 years old and DPC-suitable, served as donors. This chain connects TRBV7-9 to TRBJ1-1; TRBD1 matches at 8 bases. This clonotype was sampled from a woman between 35 and 50 years old with alopecia areata. Some clones in this sample may be carry-over from other donors' samples. Material: whole blood, obtained in connection with sensitization to the hapten diphenylcyclopropenone (DPC). The CDR3 here is CASSFYTGGTEAFF. CDR3 bases: TGTGCCAGCAGCTTCTACACAGGGGGCACTGAAGCTTTCTTT.